These 29 T cell receptor beta chains were sequenced from one sample in a study of cytomegalovirus exposure and HLA in healthy donors. Amplification used 60 Vbeta primers and 13 Jbeta primers. The data were produced by immunoSEQ multiplex PCR, yet TCRdb's version contains in-frame clones alone and is incomplete. This sample has approximately 120,000 clones; around 74% occur once, and the top ten carry about 4%. The material sequenced was PBMCs. These receptors were obtained from a woman aged 45 to 65 in good health and CMV-seropositive.

The genes are TRBV5-1 and TRBJ2-1; 8 bases map to TRBD1. Germline V lookup: CDR1 SGHRS, CDR2 YFSETQ. CDR3 size: 16 residues. The junction had 7 bases not matched to a gene; V was cut back by 1 base and J by 4 bases. The CDR3: CASSLSDRGVYNEQFF. CDR3 DNA sequence: TGCGCCAGCAGCTTGTCCGACAGGGGAGTATACAATGAGCAGTTCTTC.

The rearrangement links TRBV2 to TRBJ1-2; 8 bases agree with TRBD1. The CDR3 has 14 amino acids. CDR1 and CDR2 (germline): SNHLY, FYNNEI. The V segment lost 10 bases and the J segment 2 bases; nucleotides outside the gene matches: 9. CDR3 sequence (DNA): TGTGCCACCCGCCTGGCAGGGGGCAACTATGGCTACACCTTC. This gives the protein CATRLAGGNYGYTF.

The chain couples TRBV5-1 to TRBJ2-3; TRBD2 might be the D (5 bases). The CDR3 runs to 16 residues. Trimming removed 3 bases from V and 0 bases from J, with 14 bases in between. Germline CDR1 is SGHRS and CDR2 is YFSETQ. The CDR3 nucleotides are TGCGCCAGCAGCTGGTACGGAGGTTTTAGCACAGATACGCAGTATTTT. It yields the protein CASSWYGGFSTDTQYF.

The rearrangement joins TRBV2 to TRBJ1-3; weak D call: TRBD1 (6 bases). Germline CDR1 is SNHLY and CDR2 is FYNNEI. V dropped 5 bases and J dropped 5 bases, with 19 bases sitting between them. This CDR3 contains 16 residues. The CDR3 reads CASSTVLGGPRNTIYF. The CDR3 DNA reads TGTGCCAGCAGTACGGTTCTGGGGGGGCCCAGAAACACCATATATTTT.

The chain employs TRBV10-1 and TRBJ2-3; 9 bases agree with TRBD2. V trimming: 5 bases; J trimming: 3 bases; junction bases outside the gene matches: 3. The CDR3 has 14 amino acids. Germline CDR1 WNHNN, CDR2 SYGVQD (reference sequence). The CDR3 sequence is CASSLLAGTDTQYF. CDR3 nucleotides: TGCGCCAGCAGTTTGCTAGCGGGGACAGATACGCAGTATTTT.

The V and J genes are TRBV7-8 and TRBJ2-7, with 9 bases that match TRBD1. After removal of 5 bases from V and 4 bases from J, the junction contained 12 bases not matched to a gene. The CDR3 length is 16 residues. Germline loops: CDR1 SGHVS, CDR2 FQNEAQ. The CDR3 DNA reads TGTGCCAGCAGCCCGGGGACAGGGCCCAAGGCTTACGAGCAGTACTTC. Translated, it gives CASSPGTGPKAYEQYF.

The chain joins TRBV10-2 to TRBJ1-6; 10 bases map to TRBD1. V shed 6 bases and J 9 bases; nucleotides not matched to a gene: 2. The germline V gene has CDR1 WSHSY and CDR2 SAAADI. This CDR3 has 13 amino acids. The CDR3 here is CASRGQGVSPLHF. The CDR3 region has the DNA TGCGCCAGCAGAGGACAGGGGGTTTCACCCCTCCACTTT.

This clone turned up a few times. The rearrangement joins TRBV9 to TRBJ2-1, with 9 bases fitting TRBD2. Trimming removed 4 bases from V and 6 bases from J; junction bases left unmatched: 14. The germline V gene has CDR1 SGDLS and CDR2 YYNGEE. This CDR3 spans 17 amino acids. CDR3 DNA sequence: TGTGCCAGCAGCCAAACTCCCTCTAGCGGGGCCCGCAATGAGCAGTTCTTC. This translates into CASSQTPSSGARNEQFF.

The chain combines TRBV5-1 with TRBJ2-1; no clear D. V lost 4 bases and J 0 bases, leaving 8 bases between the germline ends. The CDR3 runs 14 residues. Germline V gene sequence: CDR1 SGHRS, CDR2 YFSETQ. The DNA for the CDR3 is TGCGCCAGCAGCGGCATCAGCTCCTACAATGAGCAGTTCTTC. Translating it yields CASSGISSYNEQFF. The full variable domain, in which reference TRBV5-1 and TRBJ2-1 provide the parts outside the CDR3, is KAGVTQTPRYLIKTRGQQVTLSCSPISGHRSVSWYQQTPGQGLQFLFEYFSETQRNKGNFPGRFSGRQFSNSRSEMNVSTLELGDSALYLCASSGISSYNEQFFGPGTRLTVL.

J is TRBJ1-4 and V is TRBV10-3; 9 positions agree with TRBD1. The CDR3 consists of 16 residues. Trimming removed 0 bases from V and 6 bases from J; junction bases left unmatched: 5. The germline V gene encodes CDR1 ENHRY and CDR2 SYGVKD. This CDR3 reads CAISESWWDRDEKLFF. The DNA of the CDR3 is TGTGCCATCAGTGAGTCTTGGTGGGACAGGGATGAAAAACTGTTTTTT.

The chain carries TRBV4-1 and TRBJ1-2; D gene unclear. This CDR3 contains 14 residues. With 0 bases removed from V and 4 bases from J, the gap between germline ends came to 9 bases. Germline V gene sequence: CDR1 MGHRA, CDR2 YSYEKL. In DNA form, the CDR3 reads TGCGCCAGCAGCCAAGAATCAGGCCCCTATGGCTACACCTTC. Translation gives CASSQESGPYGYTF.

The chain employs TRBV5-1 and TRBJ2-1; D perhaps matches TRBD2 (7 bases). Trimming took off 7 bases at V and 7 bases at J, with 24 bases between the two ends. The CDR3 has 16 amino acids. From germline, CDR1 is SGHRS and CDR2 YFSETQ. DNA for the CDR3: TGCGCCAGCTCCCTACTGGGGGGGCCATCGGCAAATGAGCAGTTCTTC. Amino acids: CASSLLGGPSANEQFF.

The chain carries TRBV5-8 and TRBJ2-1; TRBD1 agrees at 10 bases. V shed 2 bases and J 3 bases; nucleotides not matched to a gene: 14. CDR1 and CDR2 from the germline V gene are SGHTS and YDEGEE. The CDR3 spans 19 residues. CDR3 loop: CASSFYLWLGTGDYNEQFF. The CDR3 DNA reads TGTGCCAGCAGCTTTTATCTCTGGTTGGGGACAGGGGACTACAATGAGCAGTTCTTC.

This clone has a single count. The gene calls are TRBV29-1 and TRBJ2-3, with 7 positions matching TRBD1. Trimming took 6 bases from V and 5 from J; bases not matched to a gene: 11. From germline, CDR1 is SQVTM and CDR2 ANQGSEA. The length of the CDR3 is 14 residues. The CDR3, as DNA: TGCAGCGTCTCCGGGACAGTAAATCAAGATACGCAGTATTTT. Amino acid sequence: CSVSGTVNQDTQYF.

The chain joins TRBV10-2 to TRBJ2-3, with 12 bases matching TRBD2. Trimming cost V 7 bases and J 0 bases; bases outside gene matches: 5. The length of the CDR3 is 16 residues. Germline loops: CDR1 WSHSY, CDR2 SAAADI. CDR3: CASNLAGGRSTDTQYF. The CDR3 DNA reads as TGCGCCAGCAACCTAGCGGGGGGGCGAAGCACAGATACGCAGTATTTT.

This chain connects TRBV9 to TRBJ2-7; 7 bases agree with TRBD1. Germline V gene sequence: CDR1 SGDLS, CDR2 YYNGEE. J was trimmed by 3 bases and V by 4 bases; bases with no gene match: 7. The CDR3 runs to 14 residues. The CDR3 here is CASSPRTGGYEQYF. As DNA, the CDR3 is TGTGCCAGCAGCCCCCGGACAGGAGGCTACGAGCAGTACTTC.

In its sample, this clone was seen many times. Relative to the germline gene, one junction end is altered; a read error may explain this. The J gene is TRBJ1-1, the V gene TRBV6-1; 7 positions agree with TRBD1. The CDR3 is 15 amino acids. In germline, CDR1 is MNHNS, CDR2 SASEGT. For the CDR3, the DNA is TGTGCCAGCAGTCAAGCCGGGACAGCTAACACTGAAGCTTTCTTT. This sequence encodes CASSQAGTANTEAFF.

The chain uses TRBV27 and TRBJ1-1; 9 nucleotides match TRBD1. CDR1 is MNHEY and CDR2 is SMNVEV in the germline V gene (reference sequence). V lost 6 bases, J lost 6 bases, and 14 bases stayed unmatched. The CDR3 is 16 amino acids. The CDR3 bases are TGTGCCAGCAGCCCAGGAAAGGGACAGGGTGTTCCTGAAGCTTTCTTT. Translated: CASSPGKGQGVPEAFF.

V and J are TRBV7-8 and TRBJ2-5; TRBD2 aligns across 15 bases. CDR1 is SGHVS, CDR2 FQNEAQ, per germline. Trimming took 3 bases from V and 5 from J; bases not matched to a gene: 10. CDR3 length: 18 residues. CDR3 sequence reads: CASSLRGTSGGLGETQYF. The CDR3 nucleotides are TGTGCCAGCAGCTTGAGAGGGACTAGCGGGGGGCTGGGGGAGACCCAGTACTTC. Based on the CDR3 plus reference TRBV7-8 and TRBJ2-5, the full variable domain is GAGVSQSPRYKVAKRGQDVALRCDPISGHVSLFWYQQALGQGPEFLTYFQNEAQLDKSGLPSDRFFAERPEGSVSTLKIQRTQQEDSAVYLCASSLRGTSGGLGETQYFGPGTRLLVL.

The V gene is TRBV7-2, the J gene TRBJ2-3; a weak D match, TRBD2 (6 bases). The CDR3 totals 15 residues. Trimming left V 2 bases short and J 4 bases short, with 13 bases between. Germline assignment: CDR1 SGHTA and CDR2 FQGNSA. The CDR3 DNA reads TGTGCCAGCAGCTTATTATACGGGGGAGCAGATACGCAGTATTTT. This sequence encodes CASSLLYGGADTQYF.

The chain couples TRBV11-3 to TRBJ2-2; 9 bases map to TRBD2. Trimming at V came to 5 bases and at J to 7 bases, leaving 5 bases not matched to a gene. This CDR3 is 14 amino acids long. Germline V gives CDR1 SGHNT, CDR2 YENEEA. The CDR3 reads CASSAGTSFGELFF. CDR3 in DNA: TGTGCCAGCAGCGCCGGGACTAGCTTCGGGGAGCTGTTTTTT.

The chain couples TRBV9 to TRBJ1-6; possibly TRBD1 for D (6 bases). Germline V gene lookup returns CDR1 SGDLS and CDR2 YYNGEE. Trimming took off 4 bases at V and 10 bases at J, with 18 bases between the two ends. This CDR3 region has 15 residues. Written as DNA, the CDR3 is TGTGCCAGCAGCCCCTCGGGGGGGCCCCGGTCACCCCTCCACTTT. Protein: CASSPSGGPRSPLHF.

This clone was detected only a few times. The chain combines TRBV5-8 with TRBJ1-5; 7 bases fit TRBD1. This CDR3 is built from 15 residues. Looked up from germline, CDR1 is SGHTS and CDR2 is YDEGEE. V trimming: 4 bases; J trimming: 3 bases; junction bases outside the gene matches: 7. CDR3 residues: CASSQEDRINQPQHF. In DNA form, the CDR3 reads TGTGCCAGCAGCCAGGAGGACAGGATCAATCAGCCCCAGCATTTT.

The chain employs TRBV6-6 and TRBJ2-7; 9 nucleotides agree with TRBD1. V shed 0 bases, J shed 2 bases, and the junction held 2 bases outside the gene matches. In germline, CDR1 is MNHNY, CDR2 SVGAGI (reference sequence). The CDR3 runs 15 residues. CDR3 amino acids: CASSYSGQGPYEQYF. The CDR3 region has the DNA TGTGCCAGCAGTTACTCAGGACAGGGGCCCTACGAGCAGTACTTC.

The chain has TRBV10-2 and TRBJ2-7; possible D gene TRBD2, 6 bases. The CDR3 is made up of 15 amino acids. Germline values: CDR1 WSHSY, CDR2 SAAADI. The V gene lost 3 bases and the J gene lost 7 bases, with 19 bases spanning the gap. Here the CDR3 reads CASSDWEESNREQYF. CDR3 DNA: TGCGCCAGCAGTGACTGGGAGGAAAGTAATCGGGAGCAGTACTTC.

This clone showed up just a few times. The CDR3 sequence is CSVGNLRGETQYF. DNA for the CDR3: TGCAGCGTTGGAAATTTAAGGGGAGAGACCCAGTACTTC. The V and J genes are TRBV29-1 and TRBJ2-5, with D possibly being TRBD1 (5 bases). V was trimmed by 4 bases and J by 4 bases, leaving 13 bases between them. The CDR3 is 13 residues long. The germline V gene has CDR1 SQVTM and CDR2 ANQGSEA.

This clone appeared a few times. The chain uses TRBV10-3 and TRBJ2-3; D is perhaps TRBD2 (5 bases). CDR3 length: 12 residues. The V end was cut by 7 bases, the J end by 5 bases, with 10 bases between. Germline V gene sequence: CDR1 ENHRY, CDR2 SYGVKD. The CDR3, as DNA: TGTGCCATCACTTCCCGGGGAGATACGCAGTATTTT. Its protein is CAITSRGDTQYF.

The chain links TRBV7-6 to TRBJ2-3; 10 bases fit TRBD2. V trimming: 7 bases; J trimming: 4 bases; junction bases outside the gene matches: 8. The CDR3 loop spans 15 amino acids. Germline lookup yields CDR1 SGHVS and CDR2 FNYEAQ. The CDR3 is CASTPSGGVADTQYF. Written as DNA, the CDR3 is TGTGCCAGCACCCCTAGCGGGGGAGTCGCAGATACGCAGTATTTT.

The chain recombines TRBV7-9 with TRBJ1-3; possibly TRBD1 for D (5 bases). The CDR3 extends over 15 amino acids. Germline lookup yields CDR1 SEHNR and CDR2 FQNEAQ (reference sequence). The V gene lost 4 bases and the J gene lost 3 bases, with 13 bases spanning the gap. CDR3: CASSSEVGVGNTIYF. CDR3 sequence (DNA): TGTGCCAGCAGCTCAGAAGTAGGGGTTGGAAACACCATATATTTT. Full variable domain (missing parts from reference TRBV7-9 and TRBJ1-3): DTGVSQNPRHKITKRGQNVTFRCDPISEHNRLYWYRQTLGQGPEFLTYFQNEAQLEKSRLLSDRFSAERPKGSFSTLEIQRTEQGDSAMYLCASSSEVGVGNTIYFGEGSWLTVV.